The 32 T cell receptor beta chains below come from one sample, sequenced in a study of spatial heterogeneity in lung cancer. Study-wide results and limits: Within tumors, counts of expanded alpha and beta TCRs tracked tumor mutation counts.

Using its own MiXCR run on the 5' RACE reads, TCRdb lists one record per CDR3 protein. The sample lists roughly 4,700 distinct CDR3 sequences, 25% to 40% occurring once. No antigen has been identified for these receptors. Time point reported: sample taken at primary tumor resection. The starting material was lung tumor tissue, obtained at surgery. Every receptor here comes from a male donor with early-stage non-small cell lung cancer.

By share, this clonotype ranks as medium-sized. The chain links TRBV10-3 to TRBJ2-5; TRBD2 aligns across 15 bases. Germline CDR1 and CDR2: ENHRY and SYGVKD. V dropped 6 bases and J dropped 5; count of bases not matched to a gene: 7. The CDR3 sequence is 16 residues long. The CDR3 DNA is TGTGCCATCAGCCGGACTAGCGGGGGGGCCGGGGAGACCCAGTACTTC. This codes for CAISRTSGGAGETQYF.

A few counts support this clonotype. The chain joins TRBV28 to TRBJ2-3, with 10 bases matching TRBD2. The CDR3 is 14 amino acids. Germline V CDR1 and CDR2: MDHEN, SYDVKM. The ends lost 6 bases at V and 5 bases at J; junction bases unmatched: 5. The CDR3 is CASRRSGGRDTQYF. CDR3 nucleotide sequence: TGTGCCAGCAGACGTAGCGGGGGGCGAGATACGCAGTATTTT.

This chain links TRBV27 with TRBJ1-1; 10 bases are shared with TRBD1. The V and J ends lost 4 bases and 0 bases, in that order; junction bases with no gene match: 8. Germline V gene lookup returns CDR1 MNHEY and CDR2 SMNVEV (reference sequence). The CDR3 has 17 amino acids. CDR3 residues: CASSSGWTGGLNTEAFF. In DNA, the CDR3 is TGTGCCAGCAGTTCAGGATGGACAGGGGGATTGAACACTGAAGCTTTCTTT.

Within the sample, this clonotype is medium-sized. This chain uses TRBV19 with TRBJ2-7; D gene uncertain. Germline-derived CDR1 and CDR2 are LNHDA and SQIVND (reference sequence). V was trimmed by 3 bases and J by 5 bases, leaving 17 bases between them. The CDR3 loop spans 15 amino acids. CDR3 DNA sequence: TGTGCCAGTAGTATGGTGGCAGGCCCTCAGGACGAGCAGTACTTC. It yields the protein CASSMVAGPQDEQYF.

This clonotype ranks as large. This chain uses TRBV3-2 with TRBJ1-2; TRBD1, as called in the table, went unchecked against the DNA. TRBV3-2 is reported as a pseudogene. The CDR3 runs 15 residues. The CDR3 nucleotides are TGTGCCACCTATCCCCCCCAGTTAGCTAACTATGGCTACACCTTC. Its protein is CATYPPQLANYGYTF.

V is TRBV20-1 and J is TRBJ2-7; no firm D call. The V gene lost 3 bases and the J gene lost 3 bases, with 9 bases spanning the gap. CDR1 is DFQATT and CDR2 is SNEGSKA in the germline V gene (reference sequence). This CDR3 comprises 12 residues. The CDR3 bases are TGCAGTGCTAGGCGGCAGAACTACGAGCAGTACTTC. It codes for CSARRQNYEQYF.

This clonotype is labeled as medium-sized (0.01 to 0.1%). The J gene is TRBJ2-1, the V gene TRBV5-1; D gene ambiguous. Germline CDR1 reads SGHRS; CDR2 reads YFSETQ. The germline V and J ends were trimmed by 0 bases and 0 bases, with 7 bases remaining between them. The CDR3 spans 15 residues. The CDR3 region is CASSLDGPSYNEQFF. CDR3 nucleotide sequence: TGCGCCAGCAGCTTGGACGGGCCCTCCTACAATGAGCAGTTCTTC.

This clonotype is categorized as medium-sized. The rearrangement joins TRBV7-2 to TRBJ1-2; no firm D call. This CDR3 has 14 residues. V dropped 5 bases and J dropped 6 bases, with 16 bases sitting between them. Germline V gene sequence: CDR1 SGHTA, CDR2 FQGNSA. The CDR3 nucleotides are TGTGCCAGCAGCCCCCGGGGTCTGAGTGATGGCTACACCTTC. Protein sequence: CASSPRGLSDGYTF.

This chain uses TRBV3-1 with TRBJ1-1; maybe TRBD1 (6 bases). Trimming took 1 base from V and 4 from J, leaving 16 bases between them. The germline V gene has CDR1 LGHDT and CDR2 YNNKEL (reference sequence). The CDR3 consists of 16 residues. The CDR3 nucleotides read TGTGCCAGCAGCCAAGTCCCTCAGTGGGGGCGCACTGAAGCTTTCTTT. Translating gives CASSQVPQWGRTEAFF.

CDR3 in DNA: TGTGCCAGCAGCTTACCTTCCCCCTACAATGAGCAGTTCTTC. Translating it yields CASSLPSPYNEQFF. The chain joins TRBV11-3 to TRBJ2-1, with no clear D. Per germline, CDR1 SGHNT and CDR2 YENEEA. Trimming shortened V by 2 bases and J by 2 bases, and 7 bases separated the two germline ends. The CDR3 is 14 residues long.

The chain employs TRBV5-1 and TRBJ2-7, with TRBD2 matching over 8 bases. The germline gives CDR1 SGHRS, CDR2 YFSETQ. The CDR3 contains 14 residues. With 5 bases clipped from V and 2 bases from J, the junction kept 6 bases outside the gene matches. CDR3 in amino acids: CASRMVAGTYEQYF. The CDR3 region has the DNA TGCGCCAGCAGGATGGTAGCGGGAACCTACGAGCAGTACTTC. Supplemented by reference TRBV5-1 and TRBJ2-7, the full variable domain reads KAGVTQTPRYLIKTRGQQVTLSCSPISGHRSVSWYQQTPGQGLQFLFEYFSETQRNKGNFPGRFSGRQFSNSRSEMNVSTLELGDSALYLCASRMVAGTYEQYFGPGTRLTVT.

The chain carries TRBV27 and TRBJ2-2; 8 nucleotides line up with TRBD2. This CDR3 is built from 13 residues. J lost 8 bases, V lost 6 bases, and 5 bases had no gene match. The germline gives CDR1 MNHEY, CDR2 SMNVEV (reference sequence). For the CDR3, the DNA is TGTGCCAGCAGCAGCGGGAGTCGAGGGGAGCTGTTTTTT. Protein product: CASSSGSRGELFF.

This clonotype is medium-sized in the sample. The J gene is TRBJ1-1, the V gene TRBV6-5, with 10 bases aligning to TRBD1. The V and J ends lost 6 bases and 7 bases, in that order; junction bases with no gene match: 5. CDR3 size: 13 residues. In germline, CDR1 is MNHEY, CDR2 SVGAGI. The CDR3 here is CASRGTGDIEAFF. The DNA for the CDR3 is TGTGCCAGCAGGGGGACAGGGGATATTGAAGCTTTCTTT.

This chain uses TRBV13 with TRBJ2-3; D might be TRBD2 (5 bases). The CDR3 covers 13 residues. The V gene's germline CDR1 is PRHDT and CDR2 FYEKMQ (reference sequence). Trimming pared 6 bases from V and 6 bases from J, leaving 13 bases between. The CDR3 DNA sequence: TGTGCCAGCAGAGACACCCCGGGGGATACGCAGTATTTT. Amino acid sequence: CASRDTPGDTQYF.

This clonotype is judged medium-sized. The rearrangement uses TRBV30 and TRBJ1-2; possibly TRBD1 for D (5 bases). Germline values: CDR1 GTSNPN, CDR2 SVGIG (reference sequence). Between the trimmed V and J ends, which lost 4 bases and 7 bases, there was a span of 13 bases. The CDR3 is made up of 12 amino acids. The CDR3 sequence is CAWTRDLSGYTF. The CDR3 coding sequence is TGTGCCTGGACGCGGGACCTGAGTGGCTACACCTTC.

The rearrangement joins TRBV24-1 to TRBJ2-3, with D possibly TRBD1 on 6 matching bases. Germline V lookup: CDR1 KGHDR, CDR2 SFDVKD. Trimming stripped 7 bases from V and 2 bases from J, with 12 bases between. This CDR3 spans 14 amino acids. The CDR3 region is CATSWDTYTDTQYF. The CDR3 DNA reads TGTGCCACCAGCTGGGACACCTACACAGATACGCAGTATTTT.

This clonotype rates as medium-sized. CDR3 sequence (DNA): TGCAGTGCTGACAGGGAAGAGACCCAGTACTTC. As protein: CSADREETQYF. The V gene is TRBV20-1, the J gene TRBJ2-5; 7 nucleotides line up with TRBD1. This CDR3 spans 11 amino acids. Germline V gives CDR1 DFQATT, CDR2 SNEGSKA (reference sequence). With V trimmed by 5 bases and J by 3 bases, 0 bases remained unmatched.

There are many counts of this clonotype. The J gene is TRBJ2-2, the V gene TRBV28; 8 bases align to TRBD1. Trimming removed 2 bases from V and 1 base from J; junction bases left unmatched: 3. Germline CDR1 is MDHEN and CDR2 is SYDVKM. The CDR3 covers 16 residues. In DNA form, the CDR3 reads TGTGCCAGCAGTTTAAGGACAGGGTTGAACACCGGGGAGCTGTTTTTT. This gives the protein CASSLRTGLNTGELFF.

This clonotype is medium-sized within its sample. The rearrangement joins TRBV5-6 to TRBJ1-6, with 8 positions matching TRBD1. The V and J ends lost 4 bases and 9 bases, in that order; junction bases with no gene match: 9. CDR1 and CDR2 (germline): SGHDT, YYEEEE. This CDR3 contains 15 residues. CDR3 nucleotide sequence: TGTGCCAGCAGCCTAACAACAGGGGGAATTTCACCCCTCCACTTT. Translated: CASSLTTGGISPLHF.

Within the sample, this clonotype is medium-sized (0.01 to 0.1%). This chain links TRBV6-1 with TRBJ2-3; possible D gene TRBD1, 5 bases. The CDR3 contains 15 residues. V shed 7 bases and J shed 3 bases, with 17 bases lying between them. Per the germline V gene, CDR1 is MNHNS and CDR2 is SASEGT. The DNA of the CDR3 is TGTGCCAGCACCATCCAGGGCAGAGGAACAGATACGCAGTATTTT. This encodes CASTIQGRGTDTQYF.

Relative to its sample, this clonotype is medium-sized. The chain couples TRBV20-1 to TRBJ2-7, with TRBD2 as a possible D gene (5 bases). Trimming pared 5 bases from V and 7 bases from J, leaving 15 bases between. This CDR3 comprises 12 residues. The germline gives CDR1 DFQATT, CDR2 SNEGSKA (reference sequence). CDR3 amino acids: CSAHLGEAEQYF. The CDR3 DNA follows: TGCAGTGCTCACCTGGGAGAGGCAGAGCAGTACTTC.

This chain connects TRBV30 to TRBJ1-1, with 7 bases lining up with TRBD1. The germline V gene encodes CDR1 GTSNPN and CDR2 SVGIG (reference sequence). The CDR3 covers 13 residues. With 7 bases clipped from V and 0 bases from J, the junction kept 5 bases outside the gene matches. CDR3 sequence reads: CASDRVMNTEAFF. The DNA of the CDR3 is TGTGCCTCAGACAGGGTAATGAACACTGAAGCTTTCTTT.

In its sample, this clonotype was seen many times. V usage is TRBV12-3 or TRBV12-4 and J usage is TRBJ2-4; 7 bases map to TRBD2. The CDR3 totals 16 residues. V shed 10 bases, J shed 1 base, and the junction held 13 bases outside the gene matches. CDR3 bases: TGTGCCATCCGAGGTGGGAGGGGATCCGCCAAAAACATTCAGTACTTC. Amino acids: CAIRGGRGSAKNIQYF.

This clonotype was observed many times. The chain uses TRBV20-1 and TRBJ2-5; 9 bases are a match to TRBD2. The V segment lost 3 bases and the J segment 6 bases; nucleotides outside the gene matches: 5. Germline assignment: CDR1 DFQATT and CDR2 SNEGSKA (reference sequence). CDR3 length equals 13 residues. In nucleotides, the CDR3 is TGCAGTGCTAGTCTAGCGGGGATGCAGACCCAGTACTTC. Its protein is CSASLAGMQTQYF.

V is TRBV5-1 and J is TRBJ2-1, with 7 bases lining up with TRBD2. The germline gives CDR1 SGHRS, CDR2 YFSETQ. This CDR3 contains 16 residues. The J segment lost 6 bases and the V segment lost 0 bases, leaving 9 bases of the junction unmatched. CDR3 protein: CASSLAAAGEANEQFF. CDR3 bases: TGCGCCAGCAGCTTGGCAGCCGCGGGGGAAGCCAATGAGCAGTTCTTC.

By frequency in the sample, this clonotype is medium-sized. This chain uses TRBV10-1 with TRBJ1-1; D is possibly TRBD1 (6 bases). Germline V gene lookup returns CDR1 WNHNN and CDR2 SYGVQD (reference sequence). The CDR3 totals 13 residues. V lost 2 bases to trimming and J lost 8 bases, with 12 bases between them. The CDR3 sequence: CASSEDRMKEAFF. DNA for the CDR3: TGCGCCAGCAGTGAGGACAGGATGAAAGAAGCTTTCTTT.

V gene TRBV4-1 combines with J gene TRBJ1-1; 7 positions agree with TRBD1. The germline V gene has CDR1 MGHRA and CDR2 YSYEKL. This CDR3 has 13 amino acids. J was trimmed by 5 bases and V by 4 bases; bases with no gene match: 4. This CDR3 reads CASSRGQSTEAFF. The CDR3 nucleotides read TGCGCCAGCAGCCGGGGACAGAGTACTGAAGCTTTCTTT.

Only a few counts were recorded for this clonotype. In nucleotides, the CDR3 is TGTGCCAGCAGCCAAGGGTCGACAGGGGCGAGTGAGACTGAAGCTTTCTTT. This codes for CASSQGSTGASETEAFF. The J gene is TRBJ1-1, the V gene TRBV4-2; 8 bases fit TRBD1. The CDR3 consists of 17 residues. Trimming cost V 1 base and J 5 bases; bases outside gene matches: 12. Germline CDR1 LGHNA, CDR2 YNFKEQ.

Judged by abundance, this clonotype is large. The chain combines TRBV7-6 with TRBJ2-7; TRBD1 agrees at 10 bases. The CDR3 is made up of 15 amino acids. The ends lost 5 bases at V and 4 bases at J; junction bases unmatched: 8. CDR1 is SGHVS, CDR2 FNYEAQ, per germline. CDR3 region: CASSLRGDRGYEQYF. The CDR3 DNA follows: TGTGCCAGCAGCCTTAGGGGGGACAGGGGATACGAGCAGTACTTC. Full variable domain (rest looked up from reference TRBV7-6 and TRBJ2-7): GAGVSQSPRYKVTKRGQDVALRCDPISGHVSLYWYRQALGQGPEFLTYFNYEAQQDKSGLPNDRFSAERPEGSISTLTIQRTEQRDSAMYRCASSLRGDRGYEQYFGPGTRLTVT.

By its share, this clonotype is medium-sized (0.01 to 0.1%). The chain has TRBV20-1 and TRBJ2-7; D uncertain. CDR3 length equals 12 residues. Trimming left V 3 bases short and J 3 bases short, with 9 bases between. Germline V CDR1 and CDR2: DFQATT, SNEGSKA (reference sequence). CDR3 residues: CSARADFYEQYF. In DNA, the CDR3 is TGCAGTGCTAGGGCGGATTTCTACGAGCAGTACTTC.

J is TRBJ2-6 and V is TRBV7-2; D uncertain. V was trimmed by 3 bases and J by 2 bases, leaving 8 bases between them. This CDR3 is built from 15 residues. Germline CDR1 and CDR2: SGHTA and FQGNSA. The CDR3 spells CASSFGFAGANVLTF. The CDR3 nucleotides read TGTGCCAGCAGCTTCGGGTTCGCTGGGGCCAACGTCCTGACTTTC.

By sample fraction, this clonotype is medium-sized. J is TRBJ1-2 and V is TRBV20-1; no reliable D call. The CDR3 runs to 13 residues. The V gene lost 5 bases and the J gene lost 7 bases, with 17 bases spanning the gap. Germline values: CDR1 DFQATT, CDR2 SNEGSKA (reference sequence). DNA of the CDR3: TGCAGTGCTCACACGGAGGGCTGGGTTGGCTACACCTTC. Its translation: CSAHTEGWVGYTF.